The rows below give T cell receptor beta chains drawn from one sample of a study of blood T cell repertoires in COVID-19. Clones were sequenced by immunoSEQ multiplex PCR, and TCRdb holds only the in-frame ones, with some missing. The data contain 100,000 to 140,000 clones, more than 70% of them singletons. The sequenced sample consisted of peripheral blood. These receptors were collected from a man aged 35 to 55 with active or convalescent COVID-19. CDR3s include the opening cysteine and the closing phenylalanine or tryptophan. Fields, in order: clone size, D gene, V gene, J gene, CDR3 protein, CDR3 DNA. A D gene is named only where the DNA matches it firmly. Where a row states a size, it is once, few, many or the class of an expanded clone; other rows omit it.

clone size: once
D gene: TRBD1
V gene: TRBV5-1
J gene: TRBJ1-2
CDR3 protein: CASSLEGADYGYTF
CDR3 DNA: TGCGCCAGCAGCTTGGAGGGGGCCGACTATGGCTACACCTTC

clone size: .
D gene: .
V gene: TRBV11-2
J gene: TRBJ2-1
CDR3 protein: CASSSRSYNEQFF
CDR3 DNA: TGTGCCAGCAGCTCTAGATCCTACAATGAGCAGTTCTTC

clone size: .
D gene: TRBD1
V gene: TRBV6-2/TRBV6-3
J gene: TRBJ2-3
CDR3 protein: CASSRRTGNTDTQYF
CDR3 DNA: TGTGCCAGCAGCCGTAGGACAGGGAACACAGATACGCAGTATTTT

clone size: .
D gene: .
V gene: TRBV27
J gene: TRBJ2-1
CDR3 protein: CASRVGRGDYNEQFF
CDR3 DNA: TGTGCCAGCAGGGTCGGCCGGGGAGATTACAATGAGCAGTTCTTC

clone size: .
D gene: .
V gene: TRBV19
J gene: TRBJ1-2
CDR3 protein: CASSRAALDGYTF
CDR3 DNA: TGTGCCAGTAGTAGGGCCGCGTTGGATGGCTACACCTTC

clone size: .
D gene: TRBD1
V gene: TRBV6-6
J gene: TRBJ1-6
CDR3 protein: CASISSGGYSPLHF
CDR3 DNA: TGTGCCAGCATTTCATCAGGGGGGTATTCACCCCTCCACTTT

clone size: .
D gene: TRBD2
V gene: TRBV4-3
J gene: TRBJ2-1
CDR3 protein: CASSQGLATYNEQFF
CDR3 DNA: TGCGCCAGCAGCCAAGGACTAGCGACCTACAATGAGCAGTTCTTC

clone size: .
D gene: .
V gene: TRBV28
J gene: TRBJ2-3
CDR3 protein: CASRGRGNTDTQYF
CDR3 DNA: TGTGCCAGCCGAGGACGGGGAAACACAGATACGCAGTATTTT

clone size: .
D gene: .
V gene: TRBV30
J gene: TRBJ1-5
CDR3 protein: CAWSGGLGQISNQPQHF
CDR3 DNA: TGTGCCTGGAGTGGGGGCCTGGGGCAGATTAGCAATCAGCCCCAGCATTTT

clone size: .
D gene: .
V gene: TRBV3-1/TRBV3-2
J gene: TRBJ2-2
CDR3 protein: CASSQARELFF
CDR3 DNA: TGTGCCAGCAGCCAAGCAAGGGAGCTGTTTTTT

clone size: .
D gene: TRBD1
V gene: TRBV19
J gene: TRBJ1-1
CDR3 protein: CASSNRGRAEAFF
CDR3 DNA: TGTGCCAGTAGTAACAGGGGGCGAGCTGAAGCTTTCTTT

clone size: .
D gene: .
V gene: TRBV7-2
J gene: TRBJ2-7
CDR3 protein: CASSLWGDATYEQYF
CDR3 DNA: TGTGCCAGCAGCTTATGGGGGGACGCGACCTACGAGCAGTACTTC

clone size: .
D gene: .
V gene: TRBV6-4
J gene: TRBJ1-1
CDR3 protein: CASSDSGLQSPEAFF
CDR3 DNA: TGTGCCAGCAGTGACTCGGGGCTGCAATCCCCTGAAGCTTTCTTT

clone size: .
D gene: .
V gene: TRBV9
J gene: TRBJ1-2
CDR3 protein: CASSVQTGSANYGYTF
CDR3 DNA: TGTGCCAGCAGCGTTCAAACAGGGTCAGCTAACTATGGCTACACCTTC

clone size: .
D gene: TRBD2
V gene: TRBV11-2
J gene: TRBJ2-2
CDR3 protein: CASSTLSGLATGELFF
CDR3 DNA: TGTGCCAGCAGCACCCTATCGGGACTAGCCACCGGGGAGCTGTTTTTT

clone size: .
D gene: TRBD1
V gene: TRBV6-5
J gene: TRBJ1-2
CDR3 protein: CASRLKTGVGYGYTF
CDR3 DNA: TGTGCCAGCAGGTTAAAGACAGGGGTAGGGTATGGCTACACCTTC

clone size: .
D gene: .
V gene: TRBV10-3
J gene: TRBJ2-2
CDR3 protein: CAISESSTPGELFF
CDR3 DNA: TGTGCCATCAGTGAATCGTCGACTCCCGGGGAGCTGTTTTTT

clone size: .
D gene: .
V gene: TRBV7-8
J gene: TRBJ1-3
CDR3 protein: CASSLRGGYLSGNTIYF
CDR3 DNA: TGTGCCAGCAGCTTGAGGGGGGGTTACCTCTCTGGAAACACCATATATTTT

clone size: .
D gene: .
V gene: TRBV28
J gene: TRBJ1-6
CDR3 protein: CASSSPGFGSSYNSPLHF
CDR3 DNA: TGTGCCAGCAGTAGCCCCGGGTTCGGGAGCTCCTATAATTCACCCCTCCACTTT

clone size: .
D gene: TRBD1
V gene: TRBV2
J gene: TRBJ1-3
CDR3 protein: CASSPTGQVSGNTIYF
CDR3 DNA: TGTGCCAGCAGCCCGACTGGACAGGTCTCTGGAAACACCATATATTTT

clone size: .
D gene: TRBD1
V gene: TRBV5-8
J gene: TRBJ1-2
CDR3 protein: CASSRPQGALGYGYTF
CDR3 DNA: TGTGCCAGCAGCCGCCCACAGGGGGCCTTGGGGTATGGCTACACCTTC

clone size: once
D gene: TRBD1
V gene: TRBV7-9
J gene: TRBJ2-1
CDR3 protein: CASSLGGTGGNEQFF
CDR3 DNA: TGTGCCAGCAGCCTCGGTGGCACAGGGGGCAATGAGCAGTTCTTC

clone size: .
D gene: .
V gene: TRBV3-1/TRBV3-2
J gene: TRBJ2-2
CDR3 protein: CASSQASTGELFF
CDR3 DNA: TGTGCCAGCAGCCAGGCTAGCACCGGGGAGCTGTTTTTT

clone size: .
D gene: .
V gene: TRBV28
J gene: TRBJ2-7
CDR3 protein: CASSPTGGGEQYF
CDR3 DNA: TGTGCCAGCAGTCCTACTGGAGGCGGCGAGCAGTACTTC

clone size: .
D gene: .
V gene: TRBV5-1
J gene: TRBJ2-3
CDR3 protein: CASSLDSDTQYF
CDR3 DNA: TGCGCCAGCAGCTTGGATAGTGATACGCAGTATTTT

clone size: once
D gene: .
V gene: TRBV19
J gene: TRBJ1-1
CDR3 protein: CASSTQGNTEAFF
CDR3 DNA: TGTGCCAGTAGTACTCAGGGAAATACTGAAGCTTTCTTT

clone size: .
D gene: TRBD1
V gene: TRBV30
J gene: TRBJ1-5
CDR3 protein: CAWSVPDRAYQPQHF
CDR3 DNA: TGTGCCTGGAGTGTACCCGACAGGGCTTATCAGCCCCAGCATTTT

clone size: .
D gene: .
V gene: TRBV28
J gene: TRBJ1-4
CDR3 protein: CASNLPGGRGEKLFF
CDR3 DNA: TGTGCCAGCAACCTTCCGGGCGGCAGGGGTGAAAAACTGTTTTTT

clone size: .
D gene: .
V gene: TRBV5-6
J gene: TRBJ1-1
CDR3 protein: CASSLGRQGNTEAFF
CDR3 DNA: TGTGCCAGCAGCTTGGGGCGACAAGGGAACACTGAAGCTTTCTTT

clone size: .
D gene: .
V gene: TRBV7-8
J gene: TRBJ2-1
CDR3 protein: CASSSPSAGNYNEQFF
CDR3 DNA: TGTGCCAGCAGCTCACCCAGTGCGGGAAACTACAATGAGCAGTTCTTC

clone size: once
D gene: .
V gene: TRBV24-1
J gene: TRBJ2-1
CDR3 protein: CATSVLSEQFF
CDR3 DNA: TGTGCCACCAGTGTGCTAAGTGAGCAGTTCTTC

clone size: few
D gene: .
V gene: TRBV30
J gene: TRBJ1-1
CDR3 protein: CAWTPGAGTLERAFF
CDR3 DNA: TGTGCCTGGACTCCCGGCGCCGGGACACTCGAAAGGGCTTTCTTT

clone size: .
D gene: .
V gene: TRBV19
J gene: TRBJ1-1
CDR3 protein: CASSGSDSWNTEAFF
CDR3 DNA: TGTGCCAGTAGTGGGTCGGACAGTTGGAACACTGAAGCTTTCTTT

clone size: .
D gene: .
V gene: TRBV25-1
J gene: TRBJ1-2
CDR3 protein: CASSSIGGGEAGYTF
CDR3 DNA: TGTGCCAGCAGCTCGATAGGCGGAGGGGAAGCGGGCTACACCTTC

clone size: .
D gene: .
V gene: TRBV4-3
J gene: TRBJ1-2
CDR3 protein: CASSQDQGTFLGGYTF
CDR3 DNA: TGCGCCAGCAGCCAAGATCAGGGGACGTTCCTGGGTGGCTACACCTTC

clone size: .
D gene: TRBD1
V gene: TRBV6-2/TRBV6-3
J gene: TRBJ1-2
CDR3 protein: CASSSIGTGDTYGYTF
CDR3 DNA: TGTGCCAGCAGTTCCATCGGGACAGGGGACACCTATGGCTACACCTTC

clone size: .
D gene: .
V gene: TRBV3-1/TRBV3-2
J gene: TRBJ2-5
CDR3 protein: CASSQVAETQYF
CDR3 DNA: TGTGCCAGCAGCCAAGTAGCGGAGACCCAGTACTTC

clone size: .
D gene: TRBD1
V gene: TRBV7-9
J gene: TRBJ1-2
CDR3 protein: CASSPGQGYGYTF
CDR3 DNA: TGTGCCAGCAGCCCCGGACAGGGCTATGGCTACACCTTC

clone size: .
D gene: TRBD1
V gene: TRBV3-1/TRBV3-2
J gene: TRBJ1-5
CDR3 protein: CASSRGQGTGQPQHF
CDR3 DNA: TGTGCCAGCAGCCGAGGACAGGGGACGGGGCAGCCCCAGCATTTT

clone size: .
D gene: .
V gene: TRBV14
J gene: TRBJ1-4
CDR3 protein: CASSWVGRSEKLFF
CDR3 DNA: TGTGCCAGCAGCTGGGTGGGCAGAAGTGAAAAACTGTTTTTT

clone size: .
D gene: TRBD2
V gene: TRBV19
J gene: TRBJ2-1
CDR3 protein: CASSAGGPGNEQFF
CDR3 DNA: TGTGCCAGTTCGGCGGGAGGGCCAGGGAATGAGCAGTTCTTC

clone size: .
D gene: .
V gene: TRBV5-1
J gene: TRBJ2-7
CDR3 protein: CASSLSPDTYEQYF
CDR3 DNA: TGCGCCAGCAGCTTATCCCCGGACACCTACGAGCAGTACTTC

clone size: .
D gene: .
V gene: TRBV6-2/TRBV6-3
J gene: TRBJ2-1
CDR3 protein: CASSLTRDNEQFF
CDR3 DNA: TGTGCCAGCAGTCTGACTAGGGACAATGAGCAGTTCTTC

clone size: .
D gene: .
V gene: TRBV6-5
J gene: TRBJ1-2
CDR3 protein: CASARGDGYTF
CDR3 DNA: TGTGCCAGCGCCAGGGGCGATGGCTACACCTTC

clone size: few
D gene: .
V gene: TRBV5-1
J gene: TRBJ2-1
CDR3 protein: CASSLTTSYNEQFF
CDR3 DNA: TGCGCCAGCAGCTTGACTACCTCCTACAATGAGCAGTTCTTC

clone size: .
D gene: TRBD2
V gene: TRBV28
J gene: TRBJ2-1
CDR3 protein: CASSVPGLAGDNEQFF
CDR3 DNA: TGTGCCAGCAGTGTCCCGGGACTAGCGGGAGACAATGAGCAGTTCTTC

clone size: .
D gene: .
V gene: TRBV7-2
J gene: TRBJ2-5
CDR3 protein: CASSLVNREHETQYF
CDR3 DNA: TGTGCCAGCAGCTTAGTTAACAGGGAACACGAGACCCAGTACTTC

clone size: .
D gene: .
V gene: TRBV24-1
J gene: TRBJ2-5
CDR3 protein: CATSARTKETQYF
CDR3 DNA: TGTGCCACCAGTGCCAGGACAAAAGAGACCCAGTACTTC

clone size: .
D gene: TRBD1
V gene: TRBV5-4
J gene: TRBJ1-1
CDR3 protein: CASSAATGGTEAFF
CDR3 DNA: TGTGCCAGCAGCGCTGCGACAGGGGGCACTGAAGCTTTCTTT

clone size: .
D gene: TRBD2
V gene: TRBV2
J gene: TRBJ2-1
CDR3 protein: CASSRTSGGNEQFF
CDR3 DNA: TGTGCCAGCAGTCGGACTAGCGGTGGGAATGAGCAGTTCTTC

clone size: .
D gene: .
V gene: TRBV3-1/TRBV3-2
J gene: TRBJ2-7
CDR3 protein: CASSQDSSRGEQYF
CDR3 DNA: TGTGCCAGCAGCCAAGATTCAAGCAGGGGTGAGCAGTACTTC

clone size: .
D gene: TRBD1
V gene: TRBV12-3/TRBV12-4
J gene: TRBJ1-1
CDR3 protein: CASSRTGKAFF
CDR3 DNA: TGTGCCAGCAGCCGGACAGGGAAAGCTTTCTTT

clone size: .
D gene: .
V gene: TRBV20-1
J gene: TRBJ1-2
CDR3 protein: CSAFDGVDGTF
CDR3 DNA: TGCAGTGCTTTCGACGGCGTAGACGGGACCTTC

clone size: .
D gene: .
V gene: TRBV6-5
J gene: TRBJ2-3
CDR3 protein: CASSYLQGGGDTQYF
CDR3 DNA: TGTGCCAGCAGTTACCTACAGGGTGGGGGAGATACGCAGTATTTT

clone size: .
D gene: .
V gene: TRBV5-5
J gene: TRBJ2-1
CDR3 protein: CASSLFGKSGEQFF
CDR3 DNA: TGTGCCAGCAGCTTGTTCGGGAAATCGGGTGAGCAGTTCTTC